This is a list of T cell receptor beta chains from one sample in a study of shared clonotypes between healthy human individuals. Here immunoSEQ multiplex PCR was the method, and the copy in TCRdb shows in-frame clones only, minus some. The sample consists of a few million clones, around 90% of them appearing once. The material sequenced was naive CD4+ T cells from PBMCs. The source of these receptors is a man aged 18 to 29 in good health. Some clones in this sample may be carry-over from other donors' samples. The CDR3 runs from the conserved cysteine through the conserved F or W. Each record gives: CDR3 protein, V gene, D gene, CDR3 length. A D gene is named only where the DNA matches it firmly.

CASSLAGGGLPSTDTQYF | TRBV5-1 | TRBD2 | 18
CSVEAGQADTQYF | TRBV29-1 | NA | 13
CASSRRLAGELIGELFF | TRBV27 | TRBD2 | 17
CASSFRDRDKTYEQYF | TRBV28 | NA | 16
CASKRWDRIYEQYF | TRBV6-6 | TRBD1 | 14
CASSQGQGEYEQYF | TRBV4-3 | TRBD1 | 14
CASRNRDSGYNEQFF | TRBV28 | NA | 15
CASSFRGGSVNEQYF | TRBV27 | TRBD2 | 15
CASSSLGNNEQFF | TRBV7-2 | NA | 13
CASSRINRAYEQYF | TRBV19 | NA | 14
CASSEGPGDTGYTF | TRBV9 | NA | 14
CASSPSRGSYEQYF | TRBV18 | NA | 14
CASRGHLYSNQPQHF | TRBV6-1 | NA | 15
CASSSPRGQESTDTQYF | TRBV28 | NA | 17
CASSLSNSPLHF | TRBV5-1 | NA | 12
CAWSADRGSYGYTF | TRBV30 | TRBD1 | 14
CASSSQGNTEAFF | TRBV11-2 | NA | 13
CASSHQAGESYEQYF | TRBV4-3 | TRBD2 | 15
CASSKTSGSKNEQFF | TRBV21-1 | NA | 15
CASSGQGGTEAFF | TRBV28 | TRBD1 | 13
CASSQVWVGGHQETQYF | TRBV4-2 | TRBD2 | 17
CASSPRGGPIDEQYF | TRBV18 | NA | 15
CASGRGSYEQYF | TRBV2 | NA | 12
CAISGLAGGWGNEQFF | TRBV10-3 | TRBD2 | 16
CASSLDLAGANTGELFF | TRBV5-1 | TRBD2 | 17
CASSLTAGARTEAFF | TRBV7-3 | NA | 15
CASSTRDRGMGEAPYEQYF | TRBV9 | TRBD1 | 19
CASSRPKQGSGNTIYF | TRBV11-2 | NA | 16
CAWNPGTNEKLFF | TRBV30 | NA | 13
CACDRTGVYQPQHF | TRBV28 | TRBD1 | 14
CAWSWQTRDTQYF | TRBV30 | NA | 13
CASSVRDRGNNEQFF | TRBV10-1 | TRBD1 | 15
CASKRTGYGITDTQYF | TRBV6-6 | TRBD1 | 16
CATSRGGSRYEQYF | TRBV15 | NA | 14
CASRPAVGPTYEQYF | TRBV6-5 | NA | 15
CASSSPGQDYGYTF | TRBV28 | NA | 14
CASSLRTSNTGELFF | TRBV5-1 | TRBD2 | 15
CASRDTGPYEQYF | TRBV2 | NA | 13